These 15 T cell receptor beta chains came from one sample sequenced in a study of early T cells in non-severe SARS-CoV-2 infection. Using its own MiXCR run on the 5' RACE reads, TCRdb lists one record per CDR3 protein. The sample shows 55,000 to 75,000 distinct CDR3 sequences, 12% of them seen only once. The sequenced sample consisted of whole blood. Source of these receptors: an adult who was a healthcare worker with PCR-confirmed SARS-CoV-2 infection or an uninfected control (not recorded which).

This clonotype appeared many times. CDR3 in amino acids: CASRAFTEYSPLHF. CDR3 bases: TGTGCCAGCAGAGCCTTTACAGAGTATTCACCCCTCCACTTT. The chain is built from TRBV2 and TRBJ1-6, with D hard to call. This CDR3 spans 14 amino acids. CDR1 SNHLY and CDR2 FYNNEI come from the germline V gene. V lost 6 bases and J 8 bases, leaving 14 bases between the germline ends.

This clonotype was seen ten or more times. V usage is TRBV29-1 and J usage is TRBJ1-1; D is unclear. The CDR3 contains 10 residues. Germline V gene lookup returns CDR1 SQVTM and CDR2 ANQGSEA. V was shortened by 6 bases and J by 14 bases, with 16 bases between the two germline ends. DNA for the CDR3: TGCAGCGTAGCTACATCGGGGTACTTCTTT. Its protein is CSVATSGYFF.

This clonotype was observed many times. This chain uses TRBV27 with TRBJ1-1; unclear D gene. V lost 1 base and J 0 bases, leaving 12 bases between the germline ends. CDR1 and CDR2 from the germline V gene are MNHEY and SMNVEV (reference sequence). This CDR3 has 16 amino acids. CDR3 DNA sequence: TGTGCCAGCAGTTTATATGCCAGTACAATGAACACTGAAGCTTTCTTT. It encodes CASSLYASTMNTEAFF.

The table lists this clonotype with many counts. This chain uses TRBV7-9 with TRBJ1-2; D might be TRBD1 (6 bases). CDR3 length: 14 amino acids. The V gene lost 2 bases and the J gene lost 2 bases, with 9 bases spanning the gap. Germline V lookup: CDR1 SEHNR, CDR2 FQNEAQ (reference sequence). CDR3 in amino acids: CASSLTGSNYGYTF. The CDR3 DNA reads TGTGCCAGCAGCTTAACAGGGTCCAACTATGGCTACACCTTC.

Ten or more counts support this clonotype. The gene calls are TRBV6-1 and TRBJ1-2; no clear D gene. The CDR3 is 12 amino acids. V lost 2 bases, J lost 4 bases, and 5 bases lay in between. Per germline, CDR1 MNHNS and CDR2 SASEGT. CDR3 nucleotide sequence: TGTGCCAGCAGTGAATTAAGCTATGGCTACACCTTC. Its protein product is CASSELSYGYTF.

The rearrangement uses TRBV7-2 and TRBJ1-2, with D uncertain. The CDR3 is 13 amino acids. Trimming pared 1 base from V and 4 bases from J, leaving 7 bases between. Germline V gene lookup returns CDR1 SGHTA and CDR2 FQGNSA. CDR3 nucleotide sequence: TGTGCCAGCAGCTTAGAGGCTAGCTATGGCTACACCTTC. Its protein is CASSLEASYGYTF.

This clonotype has ten or more counts. V is TRBV19 and J is TRBJ2-1, with D uncertain. CDR1 and CDR2 (germline): LNHDA, SQIVND (reference sequence). V was clipped by 6 bases and J by 3 bases, with 9 bases between them. The CDR3 sequence is 13 residues long. The DNA of the CDR3 is TGTGCCAGTAGCCCGCTACTCTACAATGAGCAGTTCTTC. This gives the protein CASSPLLYNEQFF.

This clonotype has at least ten counts. The V gene is TRBV29-1, the J gene TRBJ2-3, with 8 bases identical to TRBD2. The CDR3 sequence is 16 residues long. V shed 0 bases, J shed 2 bases, and the junction held 7 bases outside the gene matches. Germline CDR1 SQVTM, CDR2 ANQGSEA. Here the CDR3 DNA reads TGCAGCGTTGAAGATCAGTGGCGGGAGGACACAGATACGCAGTATTTT. Its protein product is CSVEDQWREDTDTQYF.

The table lists this clonotype with many counts. V is TRBV20-1 and J is TRBJ2-1; 8 bases match TRBD2. Trimming cost V 6 bases and J 8 bases; bases outside gene matches: 12. The CDR3 totals 14 residues. The V gene's germline CDR1 is DFQATT and CDR2 SNEGSKA (reference sequence). CDR3 loop: CSAKGDSGVYEQFF. The CDR3 DNA reads as TGCAGTGCCAAGGGAGATAGCGGGGTCTATGAGCAGTTCTTC.

This clonotype was counted a few times. This may come from a read error, since a much larger clone is one base off. This sequence joins TRBV15 and TRBJ2-6; 7 nucleotides line up with TRBD2. The CDR3 covers 16 residues. CDR1 is LNHNV, CDR2 YYDKDF, per germline (reference sequence). CDR3 loop: CATSREWEGGANVQTF. The CDR3 DNA sequence: TGTGCCACCAGCAGAGAATGGGAGGGTGGGGCCAACGTCCAGACTTTC.

The chain has TRBV5-1 and TRBJ1-5; D remains ambiguous. Per germline, CDR1 SGHRS and CDR2 YFSETQ. V was shortened by 4 bases and J by 2 bases, with 10 bases between the two germline ends. This CDR3 comprises 14 residues. The CDR3: CASSLEGGNQPQHF. CDR3 nucleotides: TGCGCCAGCAGCCTGGAGGGCGGCAATCAGCCCCAGCATTTT.

This clonotype occurred many times. The chain is built from TRBV7-2 and TRBJ2-3, with TRBD2 matching 7 bases. The CDR3 spans 15 residues. CDR1 and CDR2 (germline): SGHTA, FQGNSA. The V segment lost 2 bases and the J segment 1 base; nucleotides outside the gene matches: 3. The CDR3 region has the DNA TGTGCCAGCAGCTTAAGCGGGGAACGCACAGATACGCAGTATTTT. Its translation: CASSLSGERTDTQYF.

This clonotype was found a few times. CDR3 loop: CASGSAGGEQFF. Here the CDR3 DNA reads TGTGCCAGCGGATCGGCGGGGGGGGAGCAGTTCTTC. This chain connects TRBV6-6 to TRBJ2-1; TRBD2 agrees at 9 bases. The germline V gene encodes CDR1 MNHNY and CDR2 SVGAGI (reference sequence). Trimming removed 8 bases from V and 10 bases from J; junction bases left unmatched: 6. This CDR3 spans 12 amino acids.

This clonotype was seen at least ten times. This rearrangement joins TRBV7-9 to TRBJ2-5; 7 bases line up with TRBD2. With 1 base clipped from V and 2 bases from J, the junction kept 4 bases outside the gene matches. This CDR3 has 15 residues. Germline values: CDR1 SEHNR, CDR2 FQNEAQ (reference sequence). As DNA, the CDR3 is TGTGCCAGCAGCTTAGTACTAGCGTTACAAGAGACCCAGTACTTC. It codes for CASSLVLALQETQYF.

This clonotype has a handful of counts. The chain is built from TRBV7-9 and TRBJ2-2, with D hard to call. CDR3 length: 14 amino acids. V gave up 5 bases and J gave up 7 bases, with 14 bases separating them. Germline-derived CDR1 and CDR2 are SEHNR and FQNEAQ (reference sequence). The CDR3: CASSPGTASGELFF. DNA of the CDR3: TGTGCCAGCAGCCCCGGTACAGCGAGCGGGGAGCTGTTTTTT.